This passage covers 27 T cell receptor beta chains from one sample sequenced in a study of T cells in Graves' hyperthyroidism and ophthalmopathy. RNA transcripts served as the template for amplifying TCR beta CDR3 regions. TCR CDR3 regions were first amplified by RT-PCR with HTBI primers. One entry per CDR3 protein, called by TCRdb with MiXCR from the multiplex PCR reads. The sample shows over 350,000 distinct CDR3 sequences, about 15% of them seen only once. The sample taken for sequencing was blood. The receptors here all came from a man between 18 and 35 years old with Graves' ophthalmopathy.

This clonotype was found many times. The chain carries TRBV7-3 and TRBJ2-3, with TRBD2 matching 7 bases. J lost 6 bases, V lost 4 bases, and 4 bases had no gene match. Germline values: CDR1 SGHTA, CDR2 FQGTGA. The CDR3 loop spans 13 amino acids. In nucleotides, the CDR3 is TGTGCCAGCAGCTCGGGGAGGGACGATACGCAGTATTTT. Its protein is CASSSGRDDTQYF.

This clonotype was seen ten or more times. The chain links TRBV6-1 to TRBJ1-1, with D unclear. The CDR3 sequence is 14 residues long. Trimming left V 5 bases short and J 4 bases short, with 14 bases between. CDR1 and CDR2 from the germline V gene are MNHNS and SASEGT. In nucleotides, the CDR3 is TGTGCCAGCAGTTCCCGCCCGGGGTCCACTGAAGCTTTCTTT. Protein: CASSSRPGSTEAFF.

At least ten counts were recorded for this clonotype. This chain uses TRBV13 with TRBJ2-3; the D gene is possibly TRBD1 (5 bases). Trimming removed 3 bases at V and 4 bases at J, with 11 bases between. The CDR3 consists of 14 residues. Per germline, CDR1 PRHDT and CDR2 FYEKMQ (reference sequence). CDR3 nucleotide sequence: TGTGCCAGCAGCTTTAGGGGCTACGCAGATACGCAGTATTTT. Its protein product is CASSFRGYADTQYF. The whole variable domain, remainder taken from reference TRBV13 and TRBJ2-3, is AAGVIQSPRHLIKEKRETATLKCYPIPRHDTVYWYQQGPGQDPQFLISFYEKMQSDKGSIPDRFSAQQFSDYHSELNMSSLELGDSALYFCASSFRGYADTQYFGPGTRLTVL.

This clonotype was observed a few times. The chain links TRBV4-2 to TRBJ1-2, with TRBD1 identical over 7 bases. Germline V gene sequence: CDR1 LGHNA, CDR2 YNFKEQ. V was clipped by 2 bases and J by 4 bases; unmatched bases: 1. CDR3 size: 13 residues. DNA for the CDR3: TGTGCCAGCAGCCAAAGACAGGGCTATGGCTACACCTTC. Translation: CASSQRQGYGYTF.

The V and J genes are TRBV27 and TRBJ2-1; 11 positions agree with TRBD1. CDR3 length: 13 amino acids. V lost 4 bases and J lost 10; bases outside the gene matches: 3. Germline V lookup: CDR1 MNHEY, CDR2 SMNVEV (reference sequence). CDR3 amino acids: CASSSDRGREQFF. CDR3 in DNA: TGTGCCAGCAGTTCGGACAGGGGGCGCGAGCAGTTCTTC.

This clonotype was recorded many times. The CDR3 DNA sequence: TGCAGTGCTAGAGGGCTGTCAGGGGCGCGTACAGATACGCAGTATTTT. Its protein is CSARGLSGARTDTQYF. The V and J genes are TRBV20-1 and TRBJ2-3; D perhaps matches TRBD1 (6 bases). CDR3 length equals 16 residues. Deletions cut 1 base from V and 3 bases from J, with 17 bases between. Germline V gene sequence: CDR1 DFQATT, CDR2 SNEGSKA (reference sequence).

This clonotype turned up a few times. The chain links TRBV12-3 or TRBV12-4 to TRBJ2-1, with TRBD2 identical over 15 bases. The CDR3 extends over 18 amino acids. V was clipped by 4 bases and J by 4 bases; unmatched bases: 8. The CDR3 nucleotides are TGTGCCAGCAGTTCCCCGGGACTAGCGGGGGGCGGATACAATGAGCAGTTCTTC. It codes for CASSSPGLAGGGYNEQFF.

The DNA for the CDR3 is TGTGCCAGCAGTTTAAGCGGGAATCATGGCTACACCTTC. Amino acid sequence: CASSLSGNHGYTF. V usage is TRBV27 and J usage is TRBJ1-2; D remains unclear. This CDR3 comprises 13 residues. Germline CDR1 reads MNHEY; CDR2 reads SMNVEV (reference sequence). V was cut by 2 bases and J by 6 bases, with 10 bases left in between.

This CDR3 reads CATSDPGQRFTDTQYF. For the CDR3, the DNA is TGTGCCACCAGTGATCCGGGACAACGGTTCACAGATACGCAGTATTTT. The chain recombines TRBV24-1 with TRBJ2-3; tentatively, D is TRBD1 (6 bases). This CDR3 has 16 residues. The germline gives CDR1 KGHDR, CDR2 SFDVKD. V was clipped by 3 bases and J by 2 bases, with 14 bases between them.

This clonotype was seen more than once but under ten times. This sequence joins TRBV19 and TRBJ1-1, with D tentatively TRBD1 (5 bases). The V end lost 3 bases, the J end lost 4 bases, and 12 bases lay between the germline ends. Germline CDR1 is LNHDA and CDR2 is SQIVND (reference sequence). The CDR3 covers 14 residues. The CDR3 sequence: CASSIPGFGTEAFF. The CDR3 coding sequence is TGTGCCAGTAGTATTCCAGGGTTCGGCACTGAAGCTTTCTTT.

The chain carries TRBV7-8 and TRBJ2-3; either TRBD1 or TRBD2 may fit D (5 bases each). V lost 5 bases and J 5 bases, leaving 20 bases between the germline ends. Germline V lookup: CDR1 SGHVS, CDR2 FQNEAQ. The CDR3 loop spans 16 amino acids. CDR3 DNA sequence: TGTGCCAGCAGCCACTGGCCGGGACCGGGCCAAGATACGCAGTATTTT. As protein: CASSHWPGPGQDTQYF.

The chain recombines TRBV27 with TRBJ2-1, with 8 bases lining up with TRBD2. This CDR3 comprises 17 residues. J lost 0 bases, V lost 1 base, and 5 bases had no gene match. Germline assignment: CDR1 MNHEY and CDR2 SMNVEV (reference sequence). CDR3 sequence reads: CASSLLGGGSSYNEQFF. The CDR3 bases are TGTGCCAGCAGTTTATTAGGCGGGGGGTCCTCCTACAATGAGCAGTTCTTC.

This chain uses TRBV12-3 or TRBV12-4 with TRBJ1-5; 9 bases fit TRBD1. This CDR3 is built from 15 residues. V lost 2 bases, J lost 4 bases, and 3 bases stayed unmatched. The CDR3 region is CASSLRGTGNQPQHF. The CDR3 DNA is TGTGCCAGCAGTTTAAGAGGGACAGGGAATCAGCCCCAGCATTTT.

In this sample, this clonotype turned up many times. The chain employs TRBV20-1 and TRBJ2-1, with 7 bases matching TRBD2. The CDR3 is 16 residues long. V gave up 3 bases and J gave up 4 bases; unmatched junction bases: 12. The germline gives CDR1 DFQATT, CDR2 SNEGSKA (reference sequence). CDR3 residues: CSASPTWAGEYNEQFF. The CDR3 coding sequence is TGCAGTGCTAGTCCCACCTGGGCGGGAGAGTACAATGAGCAGTTCTTC.

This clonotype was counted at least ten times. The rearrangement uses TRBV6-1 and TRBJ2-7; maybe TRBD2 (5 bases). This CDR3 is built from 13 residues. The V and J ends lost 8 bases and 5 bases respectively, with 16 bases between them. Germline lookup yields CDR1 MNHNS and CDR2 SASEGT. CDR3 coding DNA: TGTGCCAGCGGAGGCCCACTTCGGCACGAGCAGTACTTC. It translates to CASGGPLRHEQYF.

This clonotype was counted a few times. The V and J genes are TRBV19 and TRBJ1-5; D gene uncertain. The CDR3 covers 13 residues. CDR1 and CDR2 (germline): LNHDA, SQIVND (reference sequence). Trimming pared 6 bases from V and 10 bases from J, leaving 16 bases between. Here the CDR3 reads CASSRESLGPQHF. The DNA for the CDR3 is TGTGCCAGTAGCCGGGAGAGCCTAGGCCCCCAGCATTTT.

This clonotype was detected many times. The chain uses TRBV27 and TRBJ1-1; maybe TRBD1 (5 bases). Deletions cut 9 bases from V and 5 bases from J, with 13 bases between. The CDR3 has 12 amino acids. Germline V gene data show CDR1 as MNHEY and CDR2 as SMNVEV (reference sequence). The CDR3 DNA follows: TGTGCCAGTATCGGGGGGAATACTGAAGCTTTCTTT. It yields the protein CASIGGNTEAFF.

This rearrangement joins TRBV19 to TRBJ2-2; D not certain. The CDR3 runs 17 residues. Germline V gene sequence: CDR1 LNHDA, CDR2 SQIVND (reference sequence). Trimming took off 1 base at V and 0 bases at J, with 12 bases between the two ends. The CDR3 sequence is CASSIVQADTNTGELFF. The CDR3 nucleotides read TGTGCCAGTAGTATAGTCCAGGCGGATACGAACACCGGGGAGCTGTTTTTT.

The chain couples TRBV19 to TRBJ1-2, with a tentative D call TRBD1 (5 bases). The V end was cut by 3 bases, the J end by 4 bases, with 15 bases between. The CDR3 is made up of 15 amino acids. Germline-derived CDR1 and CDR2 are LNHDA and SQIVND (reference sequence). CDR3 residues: CASSIGAGGIYGYTF. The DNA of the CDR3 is TGTGCCAGTAGTATCGGGGCAGGCGGAATCTATGGCTACACCTTC.

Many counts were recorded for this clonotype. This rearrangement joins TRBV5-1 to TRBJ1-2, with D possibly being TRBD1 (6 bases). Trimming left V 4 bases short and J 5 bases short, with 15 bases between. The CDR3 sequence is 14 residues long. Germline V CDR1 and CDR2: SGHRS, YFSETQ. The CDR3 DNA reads TGCGCCAGCAGCCCTTGGGGGGCACAGTATGGCTACACCTTC. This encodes CASSPWGAQYGYTF.

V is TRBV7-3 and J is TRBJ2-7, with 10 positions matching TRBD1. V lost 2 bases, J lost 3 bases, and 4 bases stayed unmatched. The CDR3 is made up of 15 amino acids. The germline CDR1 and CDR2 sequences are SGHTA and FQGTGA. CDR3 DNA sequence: TGTGCCAGCAGCTTATACGGGACAGGGGACTACGAGCAGTACTTC. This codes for CASSLYGTGDYEQYF.

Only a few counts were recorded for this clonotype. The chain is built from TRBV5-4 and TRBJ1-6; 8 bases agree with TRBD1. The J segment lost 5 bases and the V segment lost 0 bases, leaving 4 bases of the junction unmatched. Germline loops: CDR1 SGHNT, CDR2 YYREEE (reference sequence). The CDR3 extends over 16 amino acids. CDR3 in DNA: TGTGCCAGCAGCTTGGTGCAGGGGGCTGATAATTCACCCCTCCACTTT. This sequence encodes CASSLVQGADNSPLHF.

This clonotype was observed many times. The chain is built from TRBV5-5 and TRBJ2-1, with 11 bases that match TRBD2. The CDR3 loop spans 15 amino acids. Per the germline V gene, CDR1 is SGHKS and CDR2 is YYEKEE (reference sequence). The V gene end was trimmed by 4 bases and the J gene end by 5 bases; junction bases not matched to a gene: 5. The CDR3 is CASSRGLAGDNEQFF. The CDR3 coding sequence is TGTGCCAGCAGCCGAGGACTAGCGGGCGACAATGAGCAGTTCTTC.

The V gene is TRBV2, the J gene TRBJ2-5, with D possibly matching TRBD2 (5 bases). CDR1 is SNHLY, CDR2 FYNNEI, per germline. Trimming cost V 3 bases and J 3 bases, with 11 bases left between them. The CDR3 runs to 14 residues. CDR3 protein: CASSEVRAEETQYF. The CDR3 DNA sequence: TGTGCCAGCAGTGAGGTGAGGGCCGAAGAGACCCAGTACTTC.

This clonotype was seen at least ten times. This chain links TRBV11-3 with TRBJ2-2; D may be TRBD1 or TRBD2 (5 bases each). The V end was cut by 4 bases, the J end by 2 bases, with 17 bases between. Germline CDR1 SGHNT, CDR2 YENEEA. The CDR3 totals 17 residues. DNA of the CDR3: TGTGCCAGCAGCTCCAGCCTTGGGACGATAAACACCGGGGAGCTGTTTTTT. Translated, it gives CASSSSLGTINTGELFF.

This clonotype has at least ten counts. The CDR3: CSASASSGGSYEQYF. The CDR3 DNA follows: TGCAGTGCCTCCGCATCTAGCGGGGGTTCCTACGAGCAGTACTTC. The chain joins TRBV20-1 to TRBJ2-7; the match to TRBD2 covers 10 bases. This CDR3 spans 15 amino acids. The V segment lost 6 bases and the J segment 1 base; nucleotides outside the gene matches: 9. Germline assignment: CDR1 DFQATT and CDR2 SNEGSKA (reference sequence).

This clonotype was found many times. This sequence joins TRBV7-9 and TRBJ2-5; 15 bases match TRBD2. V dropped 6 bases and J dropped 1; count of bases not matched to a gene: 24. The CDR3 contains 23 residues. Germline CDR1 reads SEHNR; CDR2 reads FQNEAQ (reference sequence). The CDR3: CASSPWYGTSGGKTSRPQETQYF. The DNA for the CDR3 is TGTGCCAGCAGTCCCTGGTATGGGACTAGCGGGGGGAAGACAAGCAGACCCCAAGAGACCCAGTACTTC.